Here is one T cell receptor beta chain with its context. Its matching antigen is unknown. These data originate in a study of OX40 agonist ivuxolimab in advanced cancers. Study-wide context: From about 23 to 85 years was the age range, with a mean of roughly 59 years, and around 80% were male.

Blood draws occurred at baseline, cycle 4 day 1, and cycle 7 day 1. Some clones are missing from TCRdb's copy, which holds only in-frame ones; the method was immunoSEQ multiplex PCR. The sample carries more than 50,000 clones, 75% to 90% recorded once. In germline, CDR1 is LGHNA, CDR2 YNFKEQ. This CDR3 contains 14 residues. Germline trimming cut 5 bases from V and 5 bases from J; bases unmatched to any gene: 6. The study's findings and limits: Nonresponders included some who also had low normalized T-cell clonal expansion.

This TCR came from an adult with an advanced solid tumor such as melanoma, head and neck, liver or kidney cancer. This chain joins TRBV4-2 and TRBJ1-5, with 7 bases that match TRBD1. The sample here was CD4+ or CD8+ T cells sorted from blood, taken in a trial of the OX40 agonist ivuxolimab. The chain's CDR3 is CASSERGLHQPQHF. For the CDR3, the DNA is TGTGCCAGCAGCGAGAGGGGGCTGCATCAGCCCCAGCATTTT.